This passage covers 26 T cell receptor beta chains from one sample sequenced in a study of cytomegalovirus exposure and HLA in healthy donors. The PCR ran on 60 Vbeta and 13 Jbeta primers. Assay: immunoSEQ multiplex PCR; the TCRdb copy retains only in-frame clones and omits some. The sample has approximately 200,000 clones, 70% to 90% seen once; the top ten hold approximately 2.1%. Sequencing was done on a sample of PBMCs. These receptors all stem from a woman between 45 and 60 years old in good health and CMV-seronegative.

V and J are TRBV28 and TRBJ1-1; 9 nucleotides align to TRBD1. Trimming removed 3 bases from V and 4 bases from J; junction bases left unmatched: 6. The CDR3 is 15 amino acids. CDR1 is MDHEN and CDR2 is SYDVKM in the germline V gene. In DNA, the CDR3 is TGTGCCAGCAGTTTCTTACAGGGGGCAGGCACTGAAGCTTTCTTT. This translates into CASSFLQGAGTEAFF.

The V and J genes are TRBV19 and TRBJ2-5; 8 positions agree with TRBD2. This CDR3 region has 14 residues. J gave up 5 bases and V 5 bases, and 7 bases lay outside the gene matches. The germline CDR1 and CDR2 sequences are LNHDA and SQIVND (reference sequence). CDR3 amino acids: CASSDGRARETQYF. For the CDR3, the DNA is TGTGCCAGTAGTGACGGGAGGGCCCGGGAGACCCAGTACTTC.

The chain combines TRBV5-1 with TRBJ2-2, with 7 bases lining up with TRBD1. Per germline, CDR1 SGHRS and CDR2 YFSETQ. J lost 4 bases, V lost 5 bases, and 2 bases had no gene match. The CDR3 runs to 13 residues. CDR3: CASRGGPTGELFF. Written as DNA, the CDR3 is TGCGCCAGCAGAGGGGGCCCCACCGGGGAGCTGTTTTTT.

DNA of the CDR3: TGTGCCATCAGTGCGAGGCAGGGTGCCTACGAGCAGTACTTC. This sequence encodes CAISARQGAYEQYF. The chain combines TRBV10-3 with TRBJ2-7; maybe TRBD1 (5 bases). There are 14 residues in the CDR3. In germline, CDR1 is ENHRY, CDR2 SYGVKD. The ends were cut back, 4 bases at V and 2 bases at J, with 12 bases in the middle.

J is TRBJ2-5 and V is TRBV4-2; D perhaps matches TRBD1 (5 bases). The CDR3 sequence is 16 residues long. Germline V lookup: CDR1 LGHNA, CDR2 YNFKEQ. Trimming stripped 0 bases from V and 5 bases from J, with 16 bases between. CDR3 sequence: CASSQDTGFILETQYF. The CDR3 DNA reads TGTGCCAGCAGCCAAGATACAGGTTTTATCTTGGAGACCCAGTACTTC.

In DNA form, the CDR3 reads TGTGCCAGCAGTGAATGGGGACAGATCTATGGCTACACCTTC. This translates into CASSEWGQIYGYTF. The chain carries TRBV6-1 and TRBJ1-2, with 7 bases identical to TRBD1. CDR1 MNHNS and CDR2 SASEGT come from the germline V gene. The V and J ends lost 2 bases and 4 bases, in that order; junction bases with no gene match: 4. The CDR3 has 14 amino acids.

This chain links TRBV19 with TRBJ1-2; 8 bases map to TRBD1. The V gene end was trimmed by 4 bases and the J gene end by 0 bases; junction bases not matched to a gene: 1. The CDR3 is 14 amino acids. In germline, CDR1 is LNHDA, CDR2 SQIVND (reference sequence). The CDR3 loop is CASSKDRANYGYTF. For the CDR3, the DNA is TGTGCCAGTAGTAAGGACAGGGCTAACTATGGCTACACCTTC.

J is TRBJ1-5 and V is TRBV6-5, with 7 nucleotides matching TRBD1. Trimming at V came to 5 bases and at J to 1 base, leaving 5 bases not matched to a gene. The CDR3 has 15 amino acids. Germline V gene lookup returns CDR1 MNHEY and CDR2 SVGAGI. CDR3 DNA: TGTGCCAGCAGTCTCCACAGGGGAAGCAATCAGCCCCAGCATTTT. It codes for CASSLHRGSNQPQHF.

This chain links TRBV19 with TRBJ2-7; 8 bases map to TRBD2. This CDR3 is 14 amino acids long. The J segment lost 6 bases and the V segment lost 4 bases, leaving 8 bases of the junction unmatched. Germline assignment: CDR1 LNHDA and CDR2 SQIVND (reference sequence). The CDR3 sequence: CASSRGGRSTEQYF. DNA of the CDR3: TGTGCCAGTAGTAGGGGCGGGAGGTCCACCGAGCAGTACTTC.

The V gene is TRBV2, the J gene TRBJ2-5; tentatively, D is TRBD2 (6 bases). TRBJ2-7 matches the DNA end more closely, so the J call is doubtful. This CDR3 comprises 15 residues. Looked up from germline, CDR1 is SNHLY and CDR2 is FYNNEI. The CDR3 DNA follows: TGTGCCAGCAGGGGGGGAGGAGGAATTCTCTACGAGCAGTACTTC. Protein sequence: CASRGGGGILYEQYF.

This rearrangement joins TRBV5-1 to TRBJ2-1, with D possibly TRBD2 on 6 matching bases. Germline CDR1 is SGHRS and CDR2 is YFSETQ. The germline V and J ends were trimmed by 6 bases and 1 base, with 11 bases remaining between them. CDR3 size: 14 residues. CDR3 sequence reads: CASTRENSYNEQFF. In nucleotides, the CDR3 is TGCGCCAGCACTCGGGAGAATTCCTACAATGAGCAGTTCTTC.

This CDR3 reads CASSSIYSNYGYTF. In DNA form, the CDR3 reads TGTGCCAGCAGTTCGATCTACTCTAACTATGGCTACACCTTC. The genes are TRBV6-1 and TRBJ1-2; no reliable D call. The germline V gene has CDR1 MNHNS and CDR2 SASEGT. Trimming shortened V by 5 bases and J by 0 bases, and 10 bases separated the two germline ends. The CDR3 spans 14 residues.

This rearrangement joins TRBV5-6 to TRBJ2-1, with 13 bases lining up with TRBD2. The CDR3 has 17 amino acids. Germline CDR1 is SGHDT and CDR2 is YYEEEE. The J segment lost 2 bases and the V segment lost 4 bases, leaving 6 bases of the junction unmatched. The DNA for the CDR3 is TGTGCCAGCAGCCGGCGGACTAGCGGGAGCCCCTACAATGAGCAGTTCTTC. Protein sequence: CASSRRTSGSPYNEQFF.

The CDR3 DNA follows: TGTGCCAGCAGCTTAGCGCGGGACGAGCAGTACTTC. The encoded protein is CASSLARDEQYF. The chain is built from TRBV7-2 and TRBJ2-7, with D tentatively TRBD2 (5 bases). The germline V gene has CDR1 SGHTA and CDR2 FQGNSA. The CDR3 extends over 12 amino acids. The ends were cut back, 0 bases at V and 5 bases at J, with 5 bases in the middle.

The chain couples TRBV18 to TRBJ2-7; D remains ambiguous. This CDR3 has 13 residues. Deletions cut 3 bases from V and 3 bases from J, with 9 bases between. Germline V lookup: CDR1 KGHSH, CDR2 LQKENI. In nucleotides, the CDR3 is TGTGCCAGCTCACCCTCACACAACTACGAGCAGTACTTC. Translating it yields CASSPSHNYEQYF.

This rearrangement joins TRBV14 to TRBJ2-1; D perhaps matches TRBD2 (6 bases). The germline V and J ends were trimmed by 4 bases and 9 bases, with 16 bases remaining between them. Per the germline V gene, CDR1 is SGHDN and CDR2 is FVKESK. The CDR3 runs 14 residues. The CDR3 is CASSRDSLWVEQFF. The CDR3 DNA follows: TGTGCCAGCAGCCGGGACTCCTTATGGGTTGAGCAGTTCTTC.

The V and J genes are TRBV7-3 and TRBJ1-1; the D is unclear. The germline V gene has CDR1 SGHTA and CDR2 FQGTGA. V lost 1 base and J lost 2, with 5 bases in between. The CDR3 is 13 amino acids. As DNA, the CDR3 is TGTGCCAGCAGCTTAAGCGGAAACACTGAAGCTTTCTTT. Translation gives CASSLSGNTEAFF.

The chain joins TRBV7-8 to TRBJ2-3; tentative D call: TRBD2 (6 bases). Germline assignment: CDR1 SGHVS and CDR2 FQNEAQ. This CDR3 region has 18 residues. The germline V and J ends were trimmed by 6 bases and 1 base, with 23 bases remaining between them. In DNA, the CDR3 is TGTGCCAGCAGGTTCAAGCCGGGACTCGCGAAAGGCACAGATACGCAGTATTTT. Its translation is CASRFKPGLAKGTDTQYF.

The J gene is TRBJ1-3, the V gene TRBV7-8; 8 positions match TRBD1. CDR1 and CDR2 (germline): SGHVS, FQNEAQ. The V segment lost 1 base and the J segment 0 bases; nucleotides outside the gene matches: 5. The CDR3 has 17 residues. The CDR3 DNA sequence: TGTGCCAGCAGCTTAGGGGCGACAGGGGACTCTGGAAACACCATATATTTT. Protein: CASSLGATGDSGNTIYF.

The CDR3 spells CSVGDRRRNGYTF. CDR3 sequence (DNA): TGCAGCGTTGGGGACAGACGGAGGAATGGCTACACCTTC. The chain employs TRBV29-1 and TRBJ1-2; 7 bases are a match to TRBD1. The germline CDR1 and CDR2 sequences are SQVTM and ANQGSEA. The J segment lost 6 bases and the V segment lost 4 bases, leaving 8 bases of the junction unmatched. The CDR3 contains 13 residues.

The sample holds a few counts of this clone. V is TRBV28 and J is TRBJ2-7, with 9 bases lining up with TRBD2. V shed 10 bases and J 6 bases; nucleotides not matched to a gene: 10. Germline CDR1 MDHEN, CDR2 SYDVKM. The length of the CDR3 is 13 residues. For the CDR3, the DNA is TGTGCCACCCGACTAGCGGAGGGGGGCGAGCAGTACTTC. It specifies CATRLAEGGEQYF.

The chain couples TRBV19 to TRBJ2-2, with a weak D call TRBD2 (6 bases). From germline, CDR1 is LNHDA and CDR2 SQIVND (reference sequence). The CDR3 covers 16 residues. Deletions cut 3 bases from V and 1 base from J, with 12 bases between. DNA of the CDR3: TGTGCCAGTAGTATGGTCGGGACTGAGAACACCGGGGAGCTGTTTTTT. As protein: CASSMVGTENTGELFF.

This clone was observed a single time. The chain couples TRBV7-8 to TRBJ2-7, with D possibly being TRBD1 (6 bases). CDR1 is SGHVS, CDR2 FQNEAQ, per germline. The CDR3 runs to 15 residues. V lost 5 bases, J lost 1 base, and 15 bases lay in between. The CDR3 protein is CASSTKTGPSYEQYF. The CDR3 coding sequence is TGTGCCAGCAGCACAAAAACAGGGCCTTCCTACGAGCAGTACTTC.

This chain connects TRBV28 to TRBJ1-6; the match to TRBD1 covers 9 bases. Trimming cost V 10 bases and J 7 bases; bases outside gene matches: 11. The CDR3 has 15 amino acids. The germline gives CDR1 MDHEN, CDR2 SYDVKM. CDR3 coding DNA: TGTGCCACCGCCCCGGGACAGGGTCCCAATTCACCCCTCCACTTT. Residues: CATAPGQGPNSPLHF.

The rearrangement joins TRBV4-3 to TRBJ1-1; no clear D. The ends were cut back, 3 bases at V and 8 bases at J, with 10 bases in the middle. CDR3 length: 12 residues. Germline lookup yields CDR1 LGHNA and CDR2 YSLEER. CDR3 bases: TGCGCCAGCAGCCATAGTTCAGGAGAAGCTTTCTTT. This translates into CASSHSSGEAFF.

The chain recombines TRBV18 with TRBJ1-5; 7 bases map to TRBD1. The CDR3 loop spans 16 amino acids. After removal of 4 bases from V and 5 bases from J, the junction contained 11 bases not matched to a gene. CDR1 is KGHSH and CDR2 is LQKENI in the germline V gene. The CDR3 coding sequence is TGTGCCAGCTCACGGGACTCGGGACAGAGACATCAGCCCCAGCATTTT. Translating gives CASSRDSGQRHQPQHF.